The rows below give T cell receptor beta chains drawn from one sample of a study of monozygotic twins with inflammatory bowel disease. TCRdb derives one entry per CDR3 protein from the 5' RACE reads, leaving out DNA. The sample totals 110,000 to 150,000 distinct CDR3 sequences. The sample taken for sequencing was blood. Receptor source: a human donor with ulcerative colitis or Crohn's disease, or a healthy co-twin of an affected twin (not recorded which). The CDR3 runs from the conserved cysteine through the conserved F or W.

V	J	CDR3
TRBV5-1	TRBJ1-1	CASSLAGLPNTEAFF
TRBV19	TRBJ2-5	CASSLRTSGTGETQYF
TRBV20-1	TRBJ1-5	CSAVSRGYQPQHF
TRBV20-1	TRBJ1-2	CSGGGSYGYTF
TRBV6-2/TRBV6-3	TRBJ2-7	CASSYAAVSYEQYF
TRBV6-5	TRBJ2-7	CASSYRSADYEQYF
TRBV12-3/TRBV12-4	TRBJ2-1	CASQPRGRSYNEQFF
TRBV6-5	TRBJ1-2	CASSTGGNGYTF
TRBV3-1	TRBJ2-7	CASSQPGLAGRSYEQYF
TRBV24-1	TRBJ1-5	CATSVTGNNQPQHF
TRBV5-6	TRBJ2-7	CASRPRFWGEQYF
TRBV20-1	TRBJ1-2	CSARVTGYYGYTF
TRBV5-1	TRBJ2-5	CASSLSRETQYF
TRBV5-1	TRBJ2-7	CASSGGGQSYEQYF
TRBV29-1	TRBJ2-7	CSVGLAGALSGEQYF
TRBV7-3	TRBJ2-1	CASSPFGGSVNEQFF
TRBV20-1	TRBJ2-6	CSARRGTGANVLTF
TRBV20-1	TRBJ1-6	CSARDAGLNRYNSPLHF
TRBV4-1	TRBJ2-1	CASSQEATSGAYNEQFF
TRBV7-2	TRBJ2-4	CASTPGRFAKNIQYF
TRBV7-2	TRBJ2-7	CASSSGVHPYEQYF
TRBV20-1	TRBJ2-1	CSARDFKGLAGVNEQFF
TRBV18	TRBJ1-4	CASSLRTATNEKLFF
TRBV4-2	TRBJ2-7	CASSPGQGDPYEQYF
TRBV30	TRBJ2-7	CAWSNTYEQYF
TRBV5-1	TRBJ1-1	CASRRDRVTRTEAFF
TRBV12-3/TRBV12-4	TRBJ1-4	CASSARTGGHEKLFF
TRBV15	TRBJ2-1	CATSQMGAGSYNEQFF
TRBV18	TRBJ2-2	CASSPDRADTGELFF
TRBV6-1	TRBJ2-7	CASSVPNRLTYEQYF
TRBV4-1	TRBJ2-2	CASSQALAGVHGELFF
TRBV5-6	TRBJ2-1	CASSPGWYEQFF
TRBV7-2	TRBJ2-7	CASSSGTRAYEQYF
TRBV4-1	TRBJ1-1	CASTPLSPNTEAFF
TRBV20-1	TRBJ2-1	CSARKDDRGLYNEQFF
TRBV28	TRBJ1-2	CASGASYGYTF
TRBV29-1	TRBJ2-3	CSVEGTVDTDTQYF
TRBV6-2/TRBV6-3	TRBJ1-1	CASSPSPVRLRQNTEAFF
TRBV24-1	TRBJ2-1	CATSVEAGAVNEQFF
TRBV13	TRBJ2-7	CASSLGGLAGIYEQYF
TRBV29-1	TRBJ2-1	CSVTGVQPYNEQFF
TRBV21-1	TRBJ2-2	CASSPRRGWGTGELFF
TRBV5-6	TRBJ1-3	CASSFGPGDSGNTIYF
TRBV14	TRBJ2-5	CASSQDTSGGLGTQYF
TRBV7-3	TRBJ2-5	CASSLTRETQYF
TRBV18	TRBJ2-7	CASSPFSGQLAYEQYF
TRBV12-3/TRBV12-4	TRBJ1-1	CASSIGQGYTEAFF
TRBV7-2	TRBJ2-1	CASSKKGDKYNEQFF
TRBV7-2	TRBJ2-1	CASSGRQGPTYNEQFF
TRBV5-1	TRBJ2-1	CASSRVNEQFF
TRBV18	TRBJ2-1	CASSPGQQEYEQFF
TRBV5-1	TRBJ1-2	CASGQTGGQGGYTF
TRBV3-1	TRBJ2-2	CASSLSAGVPGELFF
TRBV7-2	TRBJ2-7	CASSQMHVSLGYEQYF
TRBV5-5	TRBJ2-3	CASIRGQFSTDTQYF
TRBV7-3	TRBJ2-1	CASSLLLERGTGSYNEQFF
TRBV12-3/TRBV12-4	TRBJ2-1	CASSLGQGGTNEQFF
TRBV7-2	TRBJ2-7	CASSLGHSAYEQYF
TRBV7-8	TRBJ2-5	CASSLGRGGRAQYF